Sequencing of this T cell receptor beta chain was carried out in a study of blood T cell repertoires in COVID-19. Study in general: COVID-19 samples, acute and convalescent, were from the United States, Italy and Spain.

CDR1 is MGHDK, CDR2 SYGVNS, per germline. J gave up 8 bases and V 5 bases, and 5 bases lay outside the gene matches. The CDR3 length is 13 residues. In the original processing: Researchers report that nucleated cell counts were estimated from reference gene primer amplification. TCRdb's table, derived via immunoSEQ multiplex PCR, lists solely in-frame clones and lacks some. V and J calls and clone size follow that table, whereas D and trimming were derived from the DNA. Of some 260,000 clones listed, around 90% are singletons. This clone was seen a few times. Each participant's cohort was designated according to participant-reported clinical history.

This sequence was found in a woman aged 25 to 39 with acute COVID-19. The chain recombines TRBV25-1 with TRBJ1-4, with 7 nucleotides matching TRBD1. The sample was PBMCs or T cells enriched from blood (not recorded which). The chain's CDR3 is CASSLRTGEKLFF. CDR3 nucleotides: TGTGCCAGCAGTCTCCGGACAGGCGAAAAACTGTTTTTT. The whole variable domain, filled in from reference TRBV25-1 and TRBJ1-4, reads EADIYQTPRYLVIGTGKKITLECSQTMGHDKMYWYQQDPGMELHLIHYSYGVNSTEKGDLSSESTVSRIRTEHFPLTLESARPSHTSQYLCASSLRTGEKLFFGSGTQLSVL.